The source of this T cell receptor beta chain is a study of beta chain features in type 1 diabetes. Findings of the study overall: Possible PCR preference for shorter templates applied equally to patients and controls. Patients' naive, central memory and Treg TCRB repertoires seemed closer to one another than those of healthy donors.

Comments on this clone: Its antigen remains unidentified.

Sequenced material consisted of expressed TCRB transcripts (all of the isolated RNA was reverse transcribed). Sequencing used immunoSEQ multiplex PCR; TCRdb keeps in-frame clones, though not all of them. In the table there are around 430,000 clones, about 29% of which are singletons. CDR3 size: 14 residues. CDR1 and CDR2 from the germline V gene are MGHDK and SYGVNS. J was trimmed by 5 bases and V by 4 bases; bases with no gene match: 5. The sequence derives from a man between 18 and 35 years old in good health. Sequencing was carried out using naive CD4+ T cells from blood. This chain connects TRBV25-1 to TRBJ2-1, with 7 bases aligning to TRBD1. The CDR3 spells CASSGQGVNNEQFF. In nucleotides, the CDR3 is TGTGCCAGCAGTGGGCAGGGGGTAAACAATGAGCAGTTCTTC.